These 16 T cell receptor beta chains share one sample of origin, sequenced in a study of T cell responses to AZD1222 COVID-19 vaccine. Measured with immunoSEQ multiplex PCR; TCRdb has only the in-frame clones, and not every one. The sample gives 110,000 or so clones, approximately 90% of which show up once; approximately 3.1% is in the top ten. The sequencing here drew on peripheral blood, taken on day 0 of MenACWY control vaccination. Source of these receptors: an adult in good health.

The chain carries TRBV4-1 and TRBJ2-7, with no clear D. This CDR3 has 15 residues. Between the trimmed V and J ends, which lost 1 base and 3 bases, there was a span of 13 bases. Germline-derived CDR1 and CDR2 are MGHRA and YSYEKL. CDR3 protein: CASSQATDLVYEQYF. DNA for the CDR3: TGCGCCAGCAGCCAAGCGACGGACCTTGTCTACGAGCAGTACTTC.

The chain uses TRBV4-3 and TRBJ1-2; D is perhaps TRBD1 (5 bases). The CDR3 consists of 17 residues. V lost 0 bases, J lost 1 base, and 15 bases lay in between. The germline V gene has CDR1 LGHNA and CDR2 YSLEER. CDR3 sequence (DNA): TGCGCCAGCAGCCAAGACAGGAGCGGGGCCTTTAACTATGGCTACACCTTC. Translating it yields CASSQDRSGAFNYGYTF.

About this clone itself: Compared with germline, one end of the junction differs, possibly owing to a read error. V and J are TRBV6-2 or TRBV6-3 and TRBJ2-7; D not certain. The CDR3 extends over 11 amino acids. CDR1 MNHEY and CDR2 SVGEGT come from the germline V gene. In DNA form, the CDR3 reads TGTGCCAGCAGCTATTATTACGGGCAGTACTTC. This gives the protein CASSYYYGQYF.

J is TRBJ1-1 and V is TRBV3-1 (or the pseudogene TRBV3-2); D possibly corresponds to TRBD1 (6 bases). Between the trimmed V and J ends, which lost 4 bases and 8 bases, there was a span of 11 bases. This CDR3 has 12 residues. The germline CDR1 and CDR2 sequences are LGHDT and YNNKEL (reference sequence). The CDR3 here is CASSPAGGEAFF. The CDR3 bases are TGTGCCAGCAGCCCCGCGGGGGGCGAAGCTTTCTTT.

This chain links TRBV4-3 with TRBJ1-1, with D perhaps TRBD1 (5 bases). The CDR3 spans 14 residues. Germline assignment: CDR1 LGHNA and CDR2 YSLEER. Trimming left V 0 bases short and J 8 bases short, with 13 bases between. CDR3 sequence: CASSQDRKTGEAFF. In DNA form, the CDR3 reads TGCGCCAGCAGCCAAGATCGGAAAACAGGAGAAGCTTTCTTT.

This sequence joins TRBV20-1 and TRBJ2-1, with TRBD1 identical over 8 bases. J was trimmed by 8 bases and V by 3 bases; bases with no gene match: 12. Germline V gene lookup returns CDR1 DFQATT and CDR2 SNEGSKA (reference sequence). The CDR3 spans 15 residues. In DNA form, the CDR3 reads TGCAGTGCTAGTTGGGGCAGGGGGCTCAGGGATGAGCAGTTCTTC. Its translation is CSASWGRGLRDEQFF.

The V call is TRBV5-6, the J call TRBJ1-1; TRBD1 aligns across 8 bases. CDR1 and CDR2 from the germline V gene are SGHDT and YYEEEE. V was pared by 2 bases and J by 2 bases, with 11 bases of the junction left unmatched. The CDR3 is made up of 17 amino acids. In DNA form, the CDR3 reads TGTGCCAGCAGCTTTTTCGGTAGGACAGGGAGAAACACTGAAGCTTTCTTT. Amino acid sequence: CASSFFGRTGRNTEAFF.

The chain joins TRBV10-3 to TRBJ2-7; TRBD1 matches at 8 bases. V lost 0 bases and J lost 6; bases outside the gene matches: 4. The V gene's germline CDR1 is ENHRY and CDR2 SYGVKD. This CDR3 is 14 amino acids long. The CDR3 here is CAISESRTGREQYF. For the CDR3, the DNA is TGTGCCATCAGTGAGTCGAGGACAGGGCGCGAGCAGTACTTC.

J is TRBJ2-5 and V is TRBV19; D possibly matches TRBD1 or TRBD2 (5 bases each). This CDR3 spans 13 amino acids. Germline-derived CDR1 and CDR2 are LNHDA and SQIVND (reference sequence). V was clipped by 5 bases and J by 5 bases, with 12 bases between them. The CDR3 here is CASSEGIWETQYF. The CDR3 DNA is TGTGCCAGTAGTGAGGGGATTTGGGAGACCCAGTACTTC. Combining the CDR3 with reference TRBV19 and TRBJ2-5 gives the whole variable domain DGGITQSPKYLFRKEGQNVTLSCEQNLNHDAMYWYRQDPGQGLRLIYYSQIVNDFQKGDIAEGYSVSREKKESFPLTVTSAQKNPTAFYLCASSEGIWETQYFGPGTRLLVL.

The genes are TRBV3-1 (or the pseudogene TRBV3-2) and TRBJ1-5; D may be TRBD1 (6 bases). CDR1 and CDR2 (germline): LGHDT, YNNKEL (reference sequence). The length of the CDR3 is 15 residues. Trimming left V 2 bases short and J 3 bases short, with 11 bases between. This CDR3 reads CASSQPQGFNQPQHF. In DNA, the CDR3 is TGTGCCAGCAGCCAACCACAGGGATTCAATCAGCCCCAGCATTTT.

This chain joins TRBV6-2 or TRBV6-3 and TRBJ2-7, with D hard to call. In germline, CDR1 is MNHEY, CDR2 SVGEGT. This CDR3 is built from 14 residues. The V and J ends lost 4 bases and 0 bases respectively, with 10 bases between them. CDR3 in amino acids: CASSFGPSSYEQYF. CDR3 bases: TGTGCCAGCAGTTTCGGTCCTAGCTCCTACGAGCAGTACTTC.

The rearrangement uses TRBV19 and TRBJ1-1; D not certain. Trimming left V 2 bases short and J 0 bases short, with 7 bases between. In germline, CDR1 is LNHDA, CDR2 SQIVND (reference sequence). The CDR3 sequence is 14 residues long. CDR3 in DNA: TGTGCCAGTAGTATACGTGCCATGAACACTGAAGCTTTCTTT. It specifies CASSIRAMNTEAFF.

The rearrangement joins TRBV28 to TRBJ1-2; unclear D gene. The CDR3 spans 14 residues. The germline V and J ends were trimmed by 4 bases and 3 bases, with 12 bases remaining between them. The germline V gene encodes CDR1 MDHEN and CDR2 SYDVKM. The CDR3 here is CASSWVFGDYGYTF. Written as DNA, the CDR3 is TGTGCCAGCAGTTGGGTGTTCGGGGACTATGGCTACACCTTC.

This clone was seen at least ten times. This rearrangement joins TRBV6-1 to TRBJ1-2; possibly TRBD1 for D (5 bases). Germline CDR1 MNHNS, CDR2 SASEGT. Trimming stripped 1 base from V and 8 bases from J, with 17 bases between. This CDR3 has 15 residues. CDR3 loop: CASSEGAGSVWGYTF. The CDR3, as DNA: TGTGCCAGCAGTGAAGGGGCAGGGAGCGTGTGGGGCTACACCTTC.

The V call is TRBV4-1, the J call TRBJ2-5, with TRBD2 matching over 7 bases. Germline V lookup: CDR1 MGHRA, CDR2 YSYEKL. CDR3 length: 15 amino acids. With V trimmed by 4 bases and J by 3 bases, 8 bases remained unmatched. The CDR3 is CASSPPGTTEETQYF. The CDR3 DNA follows: TGCGCCAGCAGCCCCCCCGGGACTACCGAAGAGACCCAGTACTTC.

CDR3 residues: CASSQVSTTNTEAFF. CDR3 DNA: TGCGCCAGCAGCCAAGTATCCACTACTAACACTGAAGCTTTCTTT. V is TRBV4-1 and J is TRBJ1-1; D gene uncertain. CDR1 and CDR2 from the germline V gene are MGHRA and YSYEKL. CDR3 length: 15 residues. V lost 1 base to trimming and J lost 2 bases, with 11 bases between them.